These 25 T cell receptor beta chains were all obtained from the same sample, sequenced in a study of shared clonotypes between healthy human individuals. Method: immunoSEQ multiplex PCR; TCRdb's copy keeps in-frame clones and lacks some. The data contain hundreds of thousands of clones, roughly 96% of them seen just once; the ten biggest clones take up about 0.11%. Only CD45RO-negative cells positively selected for CCR7 counted as naive CD8 cells, so terminally differentiated effector memory CD45RA+ cells were excluded. The specimen was naive CD8+ T cells sorted from blood. These receptors were collected from a woman aged 30 to 39 in good health.

V is TRBV9 and J is TRBJ1-4; D might be TRBD1 (5 bases). Germline lookup yields CDR1 SGDLS and CDR2 YYNGEE. The CDR3 loop spans 14 amino acids. Trimming removed 4 bases at V and 2 bases at J, with 9 bases between. CDR3 nucleotide sequence: TGTGCCAGCAGCTTCGGGGGGACTAATGAAAAACTGTTTTTT. Translated: CASSFGGTNEKLFF.

The chain is built from TRBV13 and TRBJ2-2, with 13 bases lining up with TRBD2. Germline V gives CDR1 PRHDT, CDR2 FYEKMQ (reference sequence). Unmatched junction bases numbered 10, after V lost 5 bases and J lost 7 bases. This CDR3 region has 17 residues. CDR3 bases: TGTGCCAGCAGCCCCGGTGGACTAGCGGGAGTTCACGGGGAGCTGTTTTTT. It specifies CASSPGGLAGVHGELFF.

The chain has TRBV19 and TRBJ2-2; TRBD2 is a possible D gene (5 bases). Germline CDR1 is LNHDA and CDR2 is SQIVND (reference sequence). Between the trimmed V and J ends, which lost 1 base and 6 bases, there was a span of 9 bases. The CDR3 length is 14 residues. The CDR3 spells CASSIGGLAGELFF. The DNA for the CDR3 is TGTGCCAGTAGTATAGGCGGGTTGGCCGGGGAGCTGTTTTTT.

CDR3 nucleotides: TGTGCCAGCAGTTTAGGGACAGGGGGATCCTACAATGAGCAGTTCTTC. This codes for CASSLGTGGSYNEQFF. The J gene is TRBJ2-1, the V gene TRBV28; 11 bases line up with TRBD1. CDR3 length: 16 residues. The junction had 1 base not matched to a gene; V was cut back by 2 bases and J by 1 base. Germline CDR1 reads MDHEN; CDR2 reads SYDVKM.

The DNA for the CDR3 is TGTGCCAGTGCACAGGGGGCTTCTGGGGCCAACGTCCTGACTTTC. Protein sequence: CASAQGASGANVLTF. V is TRBV27 and J is TRBJ2-6; 9 bases agree with TRBD1. The CDR3 sequence is 15 residues long. The V gene's germline CDR1 is MNHEY and CDR2 SMNVEV (reference sequence). After removal of 9 bases from V and 1 base from J, the junction contained 4 bases not matched to a gene.

This clone was found once. The J gene is TRBJ2-1, the V gene TRBV19; possible D gene TRBD1, 8 bases. Trimming took off 4 bases at V and 8 bases at J, with 24 bases between the two ends. The CDR3 loop spans 17 amino acids. Per germline, CDR1 LNHDA and CDR2 SQIVND (reference sequence). In DNA form, the CDR3 reads TGTGCCAGTAGTAAGGACAGGGAGCGGACTAGGGTGGATGAGCAGTTCTTC. The encoded protein is CASSKDRERTRVDEQFF.

The genes are TRBV6-1 and TRBJ2-7, with D perhaps matching TRBD1 (5 bases). CDR1 and CDR2 from the germline V gene are MNHNS and SASEGT. V was shortened by 6 bases and J by 2 bases, with 8 bases between the two germline ends. The CDR3 is 12 amino acids. Here the CDR3 reads CASREQAYEQYF. The CDR3 nucleotides read TGTGCCAGCAGGGAACAGGCCTACGAGCAGTACTTC.

The chain couples TRBV5-4 to TRBJ2-2; D not certain. Germline CDR1 reads SGHNT; CDR2 reads YYREEE (reference sequence). Deletions cut 1 base from V and 4 bases from J, with 2 bases between. This CDR3 comprises 12 residues. The CDR3 DNA reads as TGTGCCAGCAGCTTGCCCACCGGGGAGCTGTTTTTT. Translated, it gives CASSLPTGELFF.

This rearrangement joins TRBV27 to TRBJ1-1; maybe TRBD1 (6 bases). CDR3 length equals 12 residues. CDR1 is MNHEY, CDR2 SMNVEV, per germline (reference sequence). Trimming pared 5 bases from V and 5 bases from J, leaving 9 bases between. This chain's CDR3 is CASSPQGTEAFF. CDR3 nucleotide sequence: TGTGCCAGCAGTCCCCAGGGGACTGAAGCTTTCTTT.

V and J are TRBV5-4 and TRBJ1-2; D possibly corresponds to TRBD1 (6 bases). Trimming shortened V by 6 bases and J by 8 bases, and 17 bases separated the two germline ends. CDR1 and CDR2 from the germline V gene are SGHNT and YYREEE (reference sequence). This CDR3 comprises 13 residues. In nucleotides, the CDR3 is TGTGCCAGCAACATATGGGGGGCTCACGGCTACACCTTC. Translating gives CASNIWGAHGYTF.

V is TRBV4-1 and J is TRBJ1-5; 8 bases align to TRBD1. Trimming removed 4 bases from V and 4 bases from J; junction bases left unmatched: 12. From germline, CDR1 is MGHRA and CDR2 YSYEKL. The CDR3 is 17 residues long. The CDR3 coding sequence is TGCGCCAGCAGCCTAATAGAAGGACAGGGCGGGAATCAGCCCCAGCATTTT. Its translation is CASSLIEGQGGNQPQHF.

The gene calls are TRBV11-2 and TRBJ2-7; 7 bases map to TRBD2. Germline V gives CDR1 SGHAT, CDR2 FQNNGV. Germline trimming cut 4 bases from V and 2 bases from J; bases unmatched to any gene: 11. The CDR3 sequence is 16 residues long. CDR3 DNA sequence: TGTGCCAGCAGCTACGGCACCGAGGGACTACCCTACGAGCAGTACTTC. It specifies CASSYGTEGLPYEQYF.

Concerning this clone: Other DNA variants within this sample encode the same CDR3. J is TRBJ1-1 and V is TRBV5-6, with D possibly TRBD1 on 5 matching bases. This CDR3 region has 12 residues. Germline assignment: CDR1 SGHDT and CDR2 YYEEEE. With 0 bases removed from V and 6 bases from J, the gap between germline ends came to 6 bases. CDR3 bases: TGTGCCAGCAGCTTGGGGGGCCCTGAAGCTTTCTTT. Protein sequence: CASSLGGPEAFF.

The rearrangement links TRBV28 to TRBJ2-3; TRBD1 agrees at 7 bases. The CDR3 spans 15 residues. With 10 bases clipped from V and 4 bases from J, the junction kept 14 bases outside the gene matches. Germline lookup yields CDR1 MDHEN and CDR2 SYDVKM. CDR3 in amino acids: CATDILQGLADTQYF. CDR3 in DNA: TGTGCCACCGATATCTTACAGGGGCTCGCAGATACGCAGTATTTT.

The V and J genes are TRBV29-1 and TRBJ2-1; TRBD2 matches 10 bases. CDR1 and CDR2 (germline): SQVTM, ANQGSEA. This CDR3 comprises 22 residues. The ends lost 0 bases at V and 5 bases at J; junction bases unmatched: 25. The CDR3 sequence is CSVEDSPSGSAGRNSEHNEQFF. CDR3 in DNA: TGCAGCGTTGAAGATTCGCCTAGCGGGAGTGCGGGGAGAAATTCTGAACACAATGAGCAGTTCTTC.

This clone appeared once. This chain uses TRBV19 with TRBJ2-3, with 8 bases identical to TRBD1. Germline CDR1 LNHDA, CDR2 SQIVND (reference sequence). V shed 6 bases and J 1 base; nucleotides not matched to a gene: 12. This CDR3 contains 17 residues. The CDR3 loop reads CASRVRGTGDGTDTQYF. The DNA of the CDR3 is TGTGCCAGTAGGGTTCGCGGGACAGGTGACGGCACAGATACGCAGTATTTT.

The chain uses TRBV7-9 and TRBJ2-1; TRBD1 is a possible D gene (5 bases). The ends were cut back, 6 bases at V and 9 bases at J, with 15 bases in the middle. In germline, CDR1 is SEHNR, CDR2 FQNEAQ (reference sequence). There are 13 residues in the CDR3. Here the CDR3 reads CASSLSSQGEQFF. CDR3 coding DNA: TGTGCCAGCAGTTTGAGTTCTCAGGGTGAGCAGTTCTTC.

The rearrangement uses TRBV7-3 and TRBJ1-1; D is ambiguous. CDR3 length: 13 amino acids. The germline V gene has CDR1 SGHTA and CDR2 FQGTGA. V lost 5 bases and J lost 5, with 12 bases in between. CDR3 nucleotide sequence: TGTGCCAGCAGCGCCGGTCTAGGGACTGAAGCTTTCTTT. Protein product: CASSAGLGTEAFF.

This clone was found a few times. V and J are TRBV7-9 and TRBJ2-7; 7 bases align to TRBD2. The V gene end was trimmed by 4 bases and the J gene end by 5 bases; junction bases not matched to a gene: 5. Looked up from germline, CDR1 is SEHNR and CDR2 is FQNEAQ (reference sequence). The CDR3 has 13 amino acids. The CDR3 coding sequence is TGTGCCAGCAGCTCCGGGAGGTTCCACGAGCAGTACTTC. Residues: CASSSGRFHEQYF.

The chain employs TRBV28 and TRBJ2-7; D uncertain. V was shortened by 11 bases and J by 4 bases, with 18 bases between the two germline ends. Per the germline V gene, CDR1 is MDHEN and CDR2 is SYDVKM. There are 13 residues in the CDR3. CDR3 bases: TGTGCCTCGAGGTCGGCAGAGGAGTACGAGCAGTACTTC. It is translated as CASRSAEEYEQYF.

The V call is TRBV25-1, the J call TRBJ1-1; D perhaps matches TRBD1 (6 bases). The ends were cut back, 4 bases at V and 4 bases at J, with 25 bases in the middle. Per the germline V gene, CDR1 is MGHDK and CDR2 is SYGVNS. The CDR3 loop spans 18 amino acids. The CDR3 region is CASSANIVLRGLGTEAFF. The CDR3 region has the DNA TGTGCCAGCAGTGCAAATATAGTCCTCAGGGGTCTGGGCACTGAAGCTTTCTTT.

This chain joins TRBV10-3 and TRBJ2-3; 8 positions agree with TRBD1. V lost 6 bases to trimming and J lost 5 bases; unmatched junction nucleotides: 16. This CDR3 is built from 17 residues. Germline CDR1 ENHRY, CDR2 SYGVKD. CDR3 loop: CAIREEYRGYLKDTQYF. CDR3 DNA sequence: TGTGCCATCAGAGAAGAATACAGGGGGTACCTTAAAGATACGCAGTATTTT.

This clone was counted between two and nine times. The V call is TRBV4-1, the J call TRBJ1-1, with D possibly TRBD1 on 6 matching bases. Trimming pared 0 bases from V and 1 base from J, leaving 9 bases between. Germline CDR1 reads MGHRA; CDR2 reads YSYEKL. This CDR3 has 15 amino acids. The CDR3 region has the DNA TGCGCCAGCAGCCAAGATAGGACAGCGAACACTGAAGCTTTCTTT. This encodes CASSQDRTANTEAFF.

This chain connects TRBV30 to TRBJ2-1, with D hard to call. Trimming stripped 1 base from V and 7 bases from J, with 5 bases between. Germline V gene lookup returns CDR1 GTSNPN and CDR2 SVGIG (reference sequence). The CDR3 has 11 amino acids. CDR3 nucleotides: TGTGCCTGGAGTGCCCTAAATGAGCAGTTCTTC. This encodes CAWSALNEQFF.

This chain links TRBV4-1 with TRBJ2-3, with D perhaps TRBD1 (6 bases). The CDR3 contains 16 residues. Trimming left V 4 bases short and J 0 bases short, with 14 bases between. Looked up from germline, CDR1 is MGHRA and CDR2 is YSYEKL. CDR3 loop: CASSLTGLTSTDTQYF. CDR3 DNA: TGCGCCAGCAGCCTGACAGGACTTACTAGCACAGATACGCAGTATTTT.